Listed below are T cell receptor beta chains from one sample, sequenced in a study of Ad26.COV2.S vaccination and SARS-CoV-2 variants. Assay used: immunoSEQ multiplex PCR; TCRdb lists only in-frame clones, some missing. The sample gives 350,000 to 400,000 clones, approximately 90% of which show up once; under 3.5% is in the top ten. The material sequenced was peripheral blood, taken in a trial of Ad26.COV2.S vaccine versus placebo. All receptors come from a person aged 18-60 years who received the Ad26.COV2.S COVID-19 vaccine or a placebo. CDR3s leave out the opening cysteine and the closing phenylalanine or tryptophan.

>TRBJ1-1|TRBV19
ASSLPSGVNTEAF
>TRBJ2-7|TRBV3-1/TRBV3-2
ASSQDLTSGTYEQY
>TRBJ2-7|TRBV5-1
ASSLGSERNYEQY
>TRBJ2-7|TRBV5-1
ASSPRQGYEQY
>TRBJ2-3|TRBV7-9
ASSPLGAGGPTDTQY
>TRBJ1-2|TRBV2
ASIGMGYGYT
>TRBJ1-5|TRBV6-2/TRBV6-3
ASSYLGYNQPQH
>TRBJ2-1|TRBV5-1
ASSLGQGNEQF
>TRBJ1-2|TRBV11-3
ASSSLTGPGYT
>TRBJ1-6|TRBV5-1
ASSLGSRQGGNSPLH
>TRBJ1-1|TRBV5-1
ASSLTAMLNTEAF
>TRBJ2-3|TRBV23-1
ASSRGVADSTDTQY
>TRBJ2-5|TRBV10-3
ATAPGLAQETQY
>TRBJ2-1|TRBV5-4
ASSFGQYNEQF
>TRBJ1-3|TRBV5-5
ASSLVPGNTIY
>TRBJ1-2|TRBV5-1
ASRPGTGEGGYT
>TRBJ2-7|TRBV5-6
ASSFGTGYEQY
>TRBJ1-1|TRBV6-6
ASSYYGTVNTEAF
>TRBJ2-1|TRBV3-1/TRBV3-2
ASSPASGGANEQF
>TRBJ2-3|TRBV11-3
ASSLGSAGSTDTQY
>TRBJ1-3|TRBV7-8
ASSLTGTSGNTIY
>TRBJ1-1|TRBV12-5
ASGFPFGGTEAF
>TRBJ2-5|TRBV5-1
ASRPTGVQETQY
>TRBJ1-4|TRBV6-5
ASSPPNEKLF
>TRBJ2-3|TRBV5-6
ASSSSWEDTDTQY
>TRBJ2-7|TRBV19
ASSGGTYEQY
>TRBJ2-5|TRBV9
ASSARDGGLGTQY
>TRBJ1-2|TRBV6-5
ASRDSRRGYT
>TRBJ1-1|TRBV5-4
ASSLNRGGTEAF
>TRBJ2-1|TRBV10-3
AISERLGHEQF
>TRBJ1-2|TRBV5-6
ASSLLGSVYGYT
>TRBJ2-7|TRBV27
ASSPGTSGVHDEQY
>TRBJ1-1|TRBV19
ASSEEQVNVNTEAF
>TRBJ1-5|TRBV5-4
ASSPDRGVGQPQH
>TRBJ1-1|TRBV5-1
ASEPGTRNTEAF
>TRBJ2-7|TRBV4-1
ASSQWTGVDEQY
>TRBJ1-1|TRBV2
ASKKVREGTEAF
>TRBJ2-3|TRBV18
ANSSKTKNRGSADTQY
>TRBJ2-7|TRBV7-2
ASSLQGDGGSEQY
>TRBJ1-2|TRBV10-3
AISLDGSNYGYT
>TRBJ1-2|TRBV7-9
ASSLVTGGYT